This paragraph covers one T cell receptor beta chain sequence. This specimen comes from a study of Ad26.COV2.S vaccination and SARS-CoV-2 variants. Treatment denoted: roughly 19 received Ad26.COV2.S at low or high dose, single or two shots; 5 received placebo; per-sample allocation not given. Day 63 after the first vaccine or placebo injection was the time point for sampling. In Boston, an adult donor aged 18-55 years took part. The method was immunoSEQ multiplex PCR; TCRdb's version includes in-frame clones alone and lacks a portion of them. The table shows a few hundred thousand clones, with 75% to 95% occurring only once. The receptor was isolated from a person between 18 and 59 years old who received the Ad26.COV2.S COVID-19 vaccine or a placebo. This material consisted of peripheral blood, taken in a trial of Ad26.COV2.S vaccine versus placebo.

The CDR3 bases are TGTGCCAGCAGTTCTCCCGGACAGGGGAGCAATCAGCCCCAGCATTTT. Its translation: CASSSPGQGSNQPQHF. J is TRBJ1-5 and V is TRBV6-5; TRBD1 aligns across 9 bases. The ends lost 4 bases at V and 1 base at J; junction bases unmatched: 5. Germline CDR1 and CDR2: MNHEY and SVGAGI. This CDR3 has 16 amino acids.